A selection of T cell receptor beta chains follows, all from one sample in a study of T cell responses to AZD1222 COVID-19 vaccine. TCRdb keeps only in-frame clones here, not all; method: immunoSEQ multiplex PCR. Of under 35,000 clones listed, roughly 90% are singletons. Material: peripheral blood, obtained on day 0 of AZD1222 vaccination. Receptor source: an adult in good health. Each CDR3 is given with its conserved first and last residue. Fields, in order: J gene, clone size, D gene, V gene, CDR3 DNA, CDR3 protein. A D gene is named only where the DNA matches it firmly. Part of the rows lack a size; the others show once, few, many or a class for expanded clones.

j_call: TRBJ1-2; clone_size: NA; d_call: TRBD1; v_call: TRBV30; cdr3_nt: TGTGCCTGGAGTGGGACAGGGTATGGCTACACCTTC; cdr3_aa: CAWSGTGYGYTF
j_call: TRBJ2-1; clone_size: once; d_call: NA; v_call: TRBV11-2; cdr3_nt: TGTGCCAGCAGGGTATACAATGAGCAGTTCTTC; cdr3_aa: CASRVYNEQFF
j_call: TRBJ1-5; clone_size: NA; d_call: NA; v_call: TRBV19; cdr3_nt: TGTGCCAGTAGTATTGGGCAGCAGGGTCAGCCCCAGCATTTT; cdr3_aa: CASSIGQQGQPQHF
j_call: TRBJ1-2; clone_size: NA; d_call: TRBD1; v_call: TRBV18; cdr3_nt: TGTGCCAGCTCACCCGGGACAGACTCTAACTATGGCTACACCTTC; cdr3_aa: CASSPGTDSNYGYTF
j_call: TRBJ1-2; clone_size: NA; d_call: NA; v_call: TRBV30; cdr3_nt: TGTGCCTGGAGTCCATGGGGAGGATTTGGACAGACCCTCTATGGCTACACCTTC; cdr3_aa: CAWSPWGGFGQTLYGYTF
j_call: TRBJ1-4; clone_size: NA; d_call: TRBD1; v_call: TRBV29-1; cdr3_nt: TGCAGCGTTGAAGTGGGGACAGGGCTTTCGTCGCCTGAAAAACTGTTTTTT; cdr3_aa: CSVEVGTGLSSPEKLFF
j_call: TRBJ1-6; clone_size: NA; d_call: TRBD1; v_call: TRBV5-4; cdr3_nt: TGTGCCAGCAGCTTGCCGGCAGGGGGCTCTAATTCACCCCTCCACTTT; cdr3_aa: CASSLPAGGSNSPLHF
j_call: TRBJ2-2; clone_size: NA; d_call: NA; v_call: TRBV5-4; cdr3_nt: TGTGCCAGCAACCAAGCCGGGACAACGAACACCGGGGAGCTGTTTTTT; cdr3_aa: CASNQAGTTNTGELFF
j_call: TRBJ2-1; clone_size: NA; d_call: NA; v_call: TRBV7-9; cdr3_nt: TGTGCCAGCAGCCCCCCCCGGAGGCTCCCTAGCTCCTACAATGAGCAGTTCTTC; cdr3_aa: CASSPPRRLPSSYNEQFF
j_call: TRBJ1-2; clone_size: NA; d_call: NA; v_call: TRBV12-3/TRBV12-4; cdr3_nt: TGTGCCAGCAGTCAAGGATCAGGCTACACCTTC; cdr3_aa: CASSQGSGYTF
j_call: TRBJ2-1; clone_size: NA; d_call: NA; v_call: TRBV3-1/TRBV3-2; cdr3_nt: TGTGCCAGCAGCCAAGGGGGAGCTAACAATGAGCAGTTCTTC; cdr3_aa: CASSQGGANNEQFF
j_call: TRBJ1-2; clone_size: NA; d_call: TRBD1; v_call: TRBV12-3/TRBV12-4; cdr3_nt: TGTGCCAGCAGTTCGACAGGGTCTGGCTACACCTTC; cdr3_aa: CASSSTGSGYTF
j_call: TRBJ2-5; clone_size: NA; d_call: NA; v_call: TRBV7-9; cdr3_nt: TGTGCCAGCAGCTTAGGACTCCGCCAAGAGACCCAGTACTTC; cdr3_aa: CASSLGLRQETQYF
j_call: TRBJ1-5; clone_size: NA; d_call: TRBD1; v_call: TRBV27; cdr3_nt: TGTGCCAGCAGTCCCGGGACAGTCGTCAATCAGCCCCAGCATTTT; cdr3_aa: CASSPGTVVNQPQHF
j_call: TRBJ1-1; clone_size: NA; d_call: NA; v_call: TRBV29-1; cdr3_nt: TGCAGCGTTGATGGAGGGTCGGGGACTGAAGCTTTCTTT; cdr3_aa: CSVDGGSGTEAFF
j_call: TRBJ2-2; clone_size: NA; d_call: TRBD2; v_call: TRBV4-3; cdr3_nt: TGCGCCAGCAGCCGGGAGTGGAGCGGGGGCCTGAACACCGGGGAGCTGTTTTTT; cdr3_aa: CASSREWSGGLNTGELFF
j_call: TRBJ1-6; clone_size: NA; d_call: TRBD1; v_call: TRBV2; cdr3_nt: TGTGCCAGCGGTGACCAGGGGGCCTATAATTCACCCCTCCACTTT; cdr3_aa: CASGDQGAYNSPLHF
j_call: TRBJ1-1; clone_size: NA; d_call: NA; v_call: TRBV25-1; cdr3_nt: TGTGCCAGCACTCCTACAGGACGCACTGAAGCTTTCTTT; cdr3_aa: CASTPTGRTEAFF
j_call: TRBJ1-2; clone_size: once; d_call: NA; v_call: TRBV4-2; cdr3_nt: TGTGCCAGCAGCCAAGAGGGCAGGGCGGACCAACTCTATGGCTACACCTTC; cdr3_aa: CASSQEGRADQLYGYTF
j_call: TRBJ2-1; clone_size: NA; d_call: TRBD1; v_call: TRBV7-2; cdr3_nt: TGTGCCAGCAGCTTAGCGCATAAGGACAGGACCGACAATGAGCAGTTCTTC; cdr3_aa: CASSLAHKDRTDNEQFF
j_call: TRBJ1-5; clone_size: NA; d_call: TRBD1; v_call: TRBV6-4; cdr3_nt: TGTGCCAGCACCTCCGGGACAGGGGCGACCCCGTATAGCAATCAGCCCCAGCATTTT; cdr3_aa: CASTSGTGATPYSNQPQHF
j_call: TRBJ2-2; clone_size: NA; d_call: TRBD1; v_call: TRBV19; cdr3_nt: TGTGCCAGTAGTATGGGGCAGGGGGCGAACACCGGGGAGCTGTTTTTT; cdr3_aa: CASSMGQGANTGELFF
j_call: TRBJ1-1; clone_size: NA; d_call: NA; v_call: TRBV6-5; cdr3_nt: TGTGCCAGCAGTCAGGCGACGGGGAACACTGAAGCTTTCTTT; cdr3_aa: CASSQATGNTEAFF
j_call: TRBJ2-1; clone_size: NA; d_call: TRBD1; v_call: TRBV29-1; cdr3_nt: TGCAGCGTTGAGAAGGACAGGGTGCTGTTCTTC; cdr3_aa: CSVEKDRVLFF
j_call: TRBJ1-5; clone_size: few; d_call: TRBD1; v_call: TRBV6-5; cdr3_nt: TGTGCCAGCGGGGGTAGGGGGCGCGGCAATCAGCCCCAGCATTTT; cdr3_aa: CASGGRGRGNQPQHF
j_call: TRBJ1-6; clone_size: once; d_call: TRBD1; v_call: TRBV28; cdr3_nt: TGTGCCAGCACCGGACAGGGACATAATTCACCCCTCCACTTT; cdr3_aa: CASTGQGHNSPLHF